This T cell receptor beta chain is from a study of blood T cell repertoires in COVID-19. Whole-study context: The United States, Italy and Spain supplied acute and convalescent COVID-19 samples. From T cells, B-cell-depleted T cells, or PBMCs came the material, which was cDNA or gDNA.

In the source study's methods: Amplification from reference gene primers served as the basis for estimated nucleated cell counts. Assay: immunoSEQ multiplex PCR; the TCRdb copy retains only in-frame clones and omits some. V, J and clone size were drawn from that table, and D and trimming were deduced from the DNA. The sample gives just over 150,000 clones, 85% of which show up once; less than 3.5% is in the top ten. V was shortened by 2 bases and J by 2 bases, with 5 bases between the two germline ends. In germline, CDR1 is SGHVS, CDR2 FQNEAQ. The CDR3 length is 13 residues. The TCR was taken from a human donor with acute or convalescent COVID-19. The donor label of this sample is uncertain. The sample was peripheral blood. The V and J genes are TRBV7-8 and TRBJ2-3; D is unresolved. CDR3 DNA sequence: TGTGCCAGCAGCTTATTCAACACAGATACGCAGTATTTT. It encodes CASSLFNTDTQYF. Looking up the rest from reference TRBV7-8 and TRBJ2-3 gives the full variable domain: GAGVSQSPRYKVAKRGQDVALRCDPISGHVSLFWYQQALGQGPEFLTYFQNEAQLDKSGLPSDRFFAERPEGSVSTLKIQRTQQEDSAVYLCASSLFNTDTQYFGPGTRLTVL.